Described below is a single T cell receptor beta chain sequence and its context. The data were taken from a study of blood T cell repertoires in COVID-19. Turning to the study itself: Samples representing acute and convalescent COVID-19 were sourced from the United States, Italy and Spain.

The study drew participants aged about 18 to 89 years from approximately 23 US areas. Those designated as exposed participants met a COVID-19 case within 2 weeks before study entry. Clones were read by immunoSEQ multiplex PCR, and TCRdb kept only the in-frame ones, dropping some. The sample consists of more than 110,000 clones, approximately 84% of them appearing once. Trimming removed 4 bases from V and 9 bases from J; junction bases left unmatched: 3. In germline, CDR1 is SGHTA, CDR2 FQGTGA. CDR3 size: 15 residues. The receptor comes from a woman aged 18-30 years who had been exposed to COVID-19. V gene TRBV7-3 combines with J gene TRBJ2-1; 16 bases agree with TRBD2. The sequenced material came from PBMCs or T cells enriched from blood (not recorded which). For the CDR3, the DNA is TGTGCCAGCAGCTCGGGACTAGCGGGAGGGCCTGAGCAGTTCTTC. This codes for CASSSGLAGGPEQFF. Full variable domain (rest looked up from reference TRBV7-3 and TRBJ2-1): GAGVSQTPSNKVTEKGKYVELRCDPISGHTALYWYRQSLGQGPEFLIYFQGTGAADDSGLPNDRFFAVRPEGSVSTLKIQRTERGDSAVYLCASSSGLAGGPEQFFGPGTRLTVL.